This TCR beta chain was observed in a study of cytomegalovirus exposure and HLA in healthy donors. V lost 4 bases, J lost 6 bases, and 6 bases stayed unmatched. The V gene's germline CDR1 is SGHRS and CDR2 YFSETQ. This CDR3 spans 15 amino acids. TCRdb keeps only in-frame clones here, not all; method: immunoSEQ multiplex PCR. The sample carries 120,000 or so clones, about nine tenths recorded once. The sequence came from a woman aged 18-29 years in good health and CMV-seronegative. Sample: PBMCs. The rearrangement links TRBV5-1 to TRBJ2-1; TRBD2 aligns across 11 bases. In DNA form, the CDR3 reads TGCGCCAGCAGCGAACTAGCGGGAGTTCGCAATGAGCAGTTCTTC. It specifies CASSELAGVRNEQFF.